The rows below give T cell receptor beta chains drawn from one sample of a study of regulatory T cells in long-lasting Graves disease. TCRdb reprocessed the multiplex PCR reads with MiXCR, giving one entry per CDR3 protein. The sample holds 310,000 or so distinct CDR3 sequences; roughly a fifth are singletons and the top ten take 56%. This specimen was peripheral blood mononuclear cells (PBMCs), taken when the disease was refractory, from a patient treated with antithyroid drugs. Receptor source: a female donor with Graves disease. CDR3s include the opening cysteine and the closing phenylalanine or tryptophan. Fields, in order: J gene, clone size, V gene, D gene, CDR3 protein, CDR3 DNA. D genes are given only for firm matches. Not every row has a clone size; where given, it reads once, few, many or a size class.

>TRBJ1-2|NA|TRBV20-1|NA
CSAAVAEANYGYTF
TGCAGTGCCGCTGTTGCTGAAGCTAACTATGGCTACACCTTC
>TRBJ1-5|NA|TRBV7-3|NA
CASRTAGGRSNQPQHF
TGTGCCAGCAGAACAGCGGGGGGACGTAGCAATCAGCCCCAGCATTTT
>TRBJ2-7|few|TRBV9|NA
CASSVGSGEGYEQYF
TGTGCCAGCAGCGTAGGCTCAGGTGAAGGGTACGAGCAGTACTTC
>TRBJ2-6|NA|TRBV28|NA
CASKLSGANVLTF
TGTGCCAGCAAATTGTCTGGGGCCAACGTCCTGACTTTC
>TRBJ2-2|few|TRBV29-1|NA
CSVGQGTTNTGELFF
TGCAGCGTTGGACAGGGGACTACGAACACCGGGGAGCTGTTTTTT
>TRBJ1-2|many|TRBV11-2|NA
CASSERTVSNYGYTF
TGTGCCAGCAGCGAGCGGACAGTTTCTAACTATGGCTACACCTTC
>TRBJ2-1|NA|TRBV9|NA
CASRGSGFNEQFF
TGTGCCAGCAGGGGCAGCGGATTCAATGAGCAGTTCTTC
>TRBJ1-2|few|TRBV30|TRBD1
CAWNDRGPGYTF
TGTGCCTGGAACGACAGGGGGCCTGGCTACACCTTC
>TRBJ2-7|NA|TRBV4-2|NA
CASSQAQRAFSYEQYF
TGTGCCAGCAGCCAAGCCCAGCGGGCGTTCTCCTACGAGCAGTACTTC
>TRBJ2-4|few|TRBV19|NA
CASTPGLTNIQYF
TGTGCCAGTACCCCGGGACTTACAAACATTCAGTACTTC
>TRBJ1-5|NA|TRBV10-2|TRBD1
CASKGTGNLSNQPQHF
TGCGCCAGCAAGGGGACAGGGAATTTGAGCAATCAGCCCCAGCATTTT
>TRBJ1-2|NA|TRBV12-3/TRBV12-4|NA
CASSPDSDGYTF
TGTGCCAGCAGTCCGGACAGCGATGGCTACACCTTC
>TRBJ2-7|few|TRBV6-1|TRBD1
CDSSYHRGSYEQYF
TGTGACAGCAGTTACCACAGGGGTTCCTACGAGCAGTACTTC